Reported below is one T cell receptor (beta chain). No antigen is known for it. Among participants with HIV, every one received treatment in the United States. There are 13 residues in the CDR3. The germline V gene encodes CDR1 MDHEN and CDR2 SYDVKM. V lost 3 bases and J 2 bases, leaving 6 bases between the germline ends. The assay, immunoSEQ v3.0, was run at survey level. Assay used: immunoSEQ multiplex PCR; TCRdb lists only in-frame clones, some missing. This sample has under 15,000 clones, with 60% to 75% found just once. The source of the sample is a study of long-term antiretroviral therapy in people with HIV. Study results and limitations: ART-treated samples gained diversity yet remained below transplant donor controls. Viral resistance, ART adherence and therapy changes all lacked available data.

V and J are TRBV28 and TRBJ2-3; D unclear. Sequences were derived from unsorted PBMCs, sampled 3 to 3.2 years before starting antiretroviral therapy. The origin of this receptor is a man aged 40-50 years with HIV. Written as DNA, the CDR3 is TGTGCCAGCAGTTTCGGGTACACAGATACGCAGTATTTT. It specifies CASSFGYTDTQYF. Complete variable domain (other parts from reference TRBV28 and TRBJ2-3): DVKVTQSSRYLVKRTGEKVFLECVQDMDHENMFWYRQDPGLGLRLIYFSYDVKMKEKGDIPEGYSVSREKKERFSLILESASTNQTSMYLCASSFGYTDTQYFGPGTRLTVL.